This T cell receptor (beta chain) derives from a study of T cells in tuberculosis. CDR1 is GTSNPN and CDR2 is SVGIG in the germline V gene (reference sequence). V gave up 2 bases and J gave up 10 bases; unmatched junction bases: 8. The CDR3 has 15 amino acids. Time point reported: new active TB diagnosis, blood taken before or within 7 days of starting treatment. The data were produced by immunoSEQ multiplex PCR, yet TCRdb's version contains in-frame clones alone and is incomplete. This sample carries around 23,000 clones, approximately 86% of them seen once, and the ten largest clones take under 15%.

The chain carries TRBV30 and TRBJ1-6; 10 nucleotides match TRBD1. This clonotype was sampled from an adult with tuberculosis. Sequences were derived from PBMCs, sampled at tuberculosis diagnosis. CDR3 sequence (DNA): TGTGCCTGGAGTACCCGACAGGGGGCTGGATCACCCCTCCACTTT. It encodes CAWSTRQGAGSPLHF.